The sequence of this TCR beta chain was determined in a study of monozygotic twins with inflammatory bowel disease. TCRdb reanalyzed the 5' RACE reads, giving one entry per CDR3 protein sequence and no DNA. The sample has approximately 400,000 distinct CDR3 sequences. Germline CDR1 reads LGHDT; CDR2 reads YNNKEL (reference sequence). The CDR3 has 17 residues. The receptor's source is a human donor with ulcerative colitis or Crohn's disease, or a healthy co-twin of an affected twin (not recorded which). This chain uses TRBV3-1 with TRBJ2-2. Sequenced input: blood. The CDR3 protein is CASSQDRLGRGTGELFF.